Given below is one T cell receptor (beta chain) in context. The data were obtained in a study of T cell responses to AZD1222 COVID-19 vaccine. CDR3 length equals 15 residues. Trimming took 5 bases from V and 6 from J; bases not matched to a gene: 11. Germline loops: CDR1 MNHEY, CDR2 SMNVEV (reference sequence). Using immunoSEQ multiplex PCR, the repertoire was profiled, and TCRdb retains in-frame clones only, with some absent. This sample has some 140,000 clones, with under 95% found just once. V gene TRBV27 combines with J gene TRBJ1-1, with 8 nucleotides matching TRBD1. The sample was peripheral blood, taken on day 0 of AZD1222 vaccination. The receptor's source is an adult in good health. The chain's CDR3 is CASSPHSGGWSEAFF. CDR3 DNA: TGTGCCAGCAGTCCCCACTCAGGGGGCTGGTCTGAAGCTTTCTTT.